This entry is about one T cell receptor (beta chain). Germline V lookup: CDR1 SGHNT, CDR2 YYREEE (reference sequence). V shed 0 bases, J shed 7 bases, and the junction held 10 bases outside the gene matches. This CDR3 contains 16 residues. This record comes from a study of siplizumab effects on memory and regulatory T cells. Measured with immunoSEQ multiplex PCR; TCRdb has only the in-frame clones, and not every one. The table includes 85,000 to 90,000 clones, around 89% detected once. Sequencing was carried out using CD4+ T cells sorted from blood. The origin of this receptor is a human donor in good health. V and J are TRBV5-4 and TRBJ2-5; TRBD2 agrees at 9 bases. The CDR3 DNA sequence: TGTGCCAGCAGCTTGGATGGGCGGGAGGGCCAGGTGACCCAGTACTTC. This sequence encodes CASSLDGREGQVTQYF.